One sample yielded the 5 T cell receptor beta chains listed below, sequenced in a study of cytomegalovirus exposure and HLA in healthy donors. 60 Vbeta and 13 Jbeta primers were used in PCR. The assay was immunoSEQ multiplex PCR, and TCRdb's table has in-frame clones only and misses some. Here the sample spans some 120,000 clones, about 72% being singletons. The sample taken for sequencing was PBMCs. The source is a man under 40 in good health and CMV-seropositive.

The chain recombines TRBV21-1 with TRBJ1-5; TRBD1 reflects the table's D call only, with no check against the DNA. TRBV21-1 is labeled a pseudogene. The CDR3 runs 16 residues. The CDR3 here is CASSNSGTDQNQPQHF. CDR3 sequence (DNA): TGTGCCAGCAGCAACTCCGGGACAGACCAGAATCAGCCCCAGCATTTT.

This clone was seen a handful of times. Here the CDR3 reads CASSELQNTEAFF. CDR3 bases: TGTGCCAGCAGTGAATTACAGAACACTGAAGCTTTCTTT. The gene calls are TRBV6-1 and TRBJ1-1; no clear D gene. Germline assignment: CDR1 MNHNS and CDR2 SASEGT. This CDR3 comprises 13 residues. V was clipped by 2 bases and J by 1 base, with 5 bases between them.

The chain links TRBV25-1 to TRBJ1-1, with unresolved D. The CDR3 extends over 12 amino acids. In germline, CDR1 is MGHDK, CDR2 SYGVNS. V shed 5 bases and J shed 0 bases, with 4 bases lying between them. The CDR3 loop reads CASSQMNTEAFF. The CDR3 DNA is TGTGCCAGCAGTCAGATGAACACTGAAGCTTTCTTT.

The J gene is TRBJ2-5, the V gene TRBV7-2, with TRBD2 as a possible D gene (7 bases). V lost 6 bases and J 2 bases, leaving 22 bases between the germline ends. There are 17 residues in the CDR3. Germline V gene data show CDR1 as SGHTA and CDR2 as FQGNSA. The CDR3 nucleotides read TGTGCCAGCAGGGGCAGGGGAGGGGCTCCTTCTCAAGAGACCCAGTACTTC. Encoded protein: CASRGRGGAPSQETQYF.

The chain recombines TRBV4-2 with TRBJ2-7; tentative D call: TRBD1 (6 bases). The CDR3 sequence is 13 residues long. Trimming removed 4 bases from V and 5 bases from J, with 12 bases in between. Germline V gene lookup returns CDR1 LGHNA and CDR2 YNFKEQ. The CDR3 coding sequence is TGTGCCAGCAGCCGGGGGCTGGGCGACGAGCAGTACTTC. Residues: CASSRGLGDEQYF.